The 30 T cell receptor beta chains presented below share a single source sample, sequenced in a study of T cell clonality in common variable immunodeficiency. Assay used: immunoSEQ multiplex PCR; TCRdb lists only in-frame clones, some missing. The record shows 40,000 to 45,000 clones for this sample, with no singletons present. What was sequenced was peripheral blood mononuclear cells. These receptors were taken from a person between 18 and 70 years old in good health.

This clone turned up a few times. The read ends 3 residues shy of where the CDR3 ends; the end is completed using the germline J gene. The chain couples TRBV7-3 to TRBJ2-3, with 8 positions matching TRBD2. Germline lookup yields CDR1 SGHTA and CDR2 FQGTGA. The CDR3 loop spans 15 amino acids. The DNA read from the CDR3 is TGTGCCAGCAGCCTCGTAGCGGGGAAACAAGAGACG. It translates to CASSLVAGKQET. The whole CDR3 is CASSLVAGKQETQYF.

As concerns this clone: With the read ending 3 residues before the CDR3 end, the germline J gene is used to fill in that end. The chain couples TRBV19 to TRBJ1-2; TRBD1 matches at 10 bases. The CDR3 spans 13 residues. CDR1 and CDR2 (germline): LNHDA, SQIVND (reference sequence). The sequenced part of the CDR3 DNA is TGTGCCACCAAAAGGGACAGGGGATACGAC. Protein: CATKRDRGYD. The CDR3 as a whole reads CATKRDRGYDYTF.

This clone was observed at least ten times. Read data end 3 residues before the CDR3 end; the end is taken from the germline J gene. The V and J genes are TRBV28 and TRBJ2-5; 7 positions match TRBD2. Looked up from germline, CDR1 is MDHEN and CDR2 is SYDVKM. The CDR3 is 16 residues long. The V and J ends lost 2 bases and 2 bases, in that order; junction bases with no gene match: 8. The covered CDR3 bases are TGTGCCAGCAGTTTAGGCGGGAGCGGTGAACAAGAGACC. Translated: CASSLGGSGEQET. In full, the CDR3 reads CASSLGGSGEQETQYF. Full variable domain (rest looked up from reference TRBV28 and TRBJ2-5): DVKVTQSSRYLVKRTGEKVFLECVQDMDHENMFWYRQDPGLGLRLIYFSYDVKMKEKGDIPEGYSVSREKKERFSLILESASTNQTSMYLCASSLGGSGEQETQYFGPGTRLLVL.

This clone was seen many times. The CDR3 end is not reached by the read, which stops 3 residues before it; the germline J gene fills it in. This rearrangement joins TRBV15 to TRBJ2-7; 8 nucleotides align to TRBD1. This CDR3 spans 15 amino acids. The trim removed 5 bases at V and 2 bases at J, leaving 8 bases unmatched. Germline V gives CDR1 LNHNV, CDR2 YYDKDF (reference sequence). The CDR3 loop is CATSPRTGLTYEQYF. The DNA read from the CDR3 is TGTGCCACCAGCCCGCGGACAGGGTTAACCTACGAG.

This clone was seen repeatedly, ten times or more. The sequence runs out 3 residues before the end of the CDR3; the remainder is reconstructed from the germline J gene. The V and J genes are TRBV18 and TRBJ2-1; TRBD2 matches at 11 bases. Germline V gene data show CDR1 as KGHSH and CDR2 as LQKENI. The junction had 6 bases not matched to a gene; V was cut back by 2 bases and J by 0 bases. The CDR3 runs to 18 residues. This chain's CDR3 is CASSPGTSGPSSYNEQFF. CDR3 DNA (partial): TGTGCCAGCTCACCAGGGACTAGCGGTCCTAGCTCCTACAATGAG.

This clone appeared many times. The read terminates 3 residues ahead of where the CDR3 ends, so the germline J gene completes it. This rearrangement joins TRBV28 to TRBJ2-7; TRBD1 agrees at 8 bases. CDR3 length equals 14 residues. V was clipped by 5 bases and J by 3 bases; unmatched bases: 6. CDR1 MDHEN and CDR2 SYDVKM come from the germline V gene. The CDR3 bases that were read are TGTGCCAGCAGTCCACGGACAGGGAGCTACGAG. Amino acids: CASSPRTGSYE. The whole CDR3 protein is CASSPRTGSYEQYF. The variable domain in full, with the rest retrieved from reference TRBV28 and TRBJ2-7, is DVKVTQSSRYLVKRTGEKVFLECVQDMDHENMFWYRQDPGLGLRLIYFSYDVKMKEKGDIPEGYSVSREKKERFSLILESASTNQTSMYLCASSPRTGSYEQYFGPGTRLTVT.

This clone was recorded at least ten times. The CDR3 end lies 3 residues beyond the end of the read and is filled in from the germline J gene. V gene TRBV19 combines with J gene TRBJ2-3; D is possibly TRBD1 (5 bases). V was shortened by 9 bases and J by 2 bases, with 15 bases between the two germline ends. Germline V gene sequence: CDR1 LNHDA, CDR2 SQIVND (reference sequence). The CDR3 extends over 14 amino acids. CDR3 residues: CARPPDTNTDTQYF. The CDR3 DNA, read in part, is TGTGCCAGACCCCCGGACACAAACACAGATACG.

This clone was observed at least ten times. Sequencing ends 3 residues short of the CDR3 end; the germline J gene provides the rest. The genes are TRBV30 and TRBJ1-5; a possible D gene is TRBD1 (5 bases). Per germline, CDR1 GTSNPN and CDR2 SVGIG (reference sequence). The CDR3 has 12 residues. The part of the CDR3 DNA that was read is TGTGCCTGGACCCGCCGACAGCTCCCC. This translates into CAWTRRQLP. The whole CDR3 sequence reads CAWTRRQLPQHF.

Ten or more counts support this clone. The read ends 3 residues early relative to the CDR3; the germline J gene fills the gap. J is TRBJ1-2 and V is TRBV20-1; 7 bases line up with TRBD1. CDR3 length equals 15 residues. V shed 0 bases, J shed 4 bases, and the junction held 8 bases outside the gene matches. Germline lookup yields CDR1 DFQATT and CDR2 SNEGSKA (reference sequence). CDR3 bases read: TGCAGTGCTAGAGACGACTACAGGGGAACCTATGGC. Encoded protein: CSARDDYRGTYG. The CDR3 as a whole reads CSARDDYRGTYGYTF.

This clone was found a few times. The read ends 3 residues early relative to the CDR3; the germline J gene fills the gap. Other DNA sequences in this sample translate to the same CDR3. The rearrangement links TRBV2 to TRBJ1-6; 8 nucleotides agree with TRBD1. The CDR3 extends over 16 amino acids. Germline lookup yields CDR1 SNHLY and CDR2 FYNNEI. V lost 6 bases, J lost 7 bases, and 11 bases stayed unmatched. The CDR3 bases that were read are TGTGCCAGCAGCGCAGGACAGGGCATAAAGAATTCACCC. Amino acids: CASSAGQGIKNSP. The whole CDR3 sequence is CASSAGQGIKNSPLHF.

This clone was picked up many times. The missing CDR3 end, 3 residues past where the read stops, is filled in from the germline J gene. The chain joins TRBV5-1 to TRBJ2-7; 9 bases map to TRBD1. The CDR3 spans 16 residues. From germline, CDR1 is SGHRS and CDR2 YFSETQ. Trimming took 4 bases from V and 0 from J; bases not matched to a gene: 8. CDR3 DNA, as far as it was read: TGCGCCAGCAGCAAAGGGGGACAGGGAATCTCCTACGAG. Its translation is CASSKGGQGISYE. In full, the CDR3 reads CASSKGGQGISYEQYF.

This clone was picked up many times. Coverage ceases 3 residues before the CDR3 finishes, and the germline J gene fills in the end. This specimen includes other DNA sequences encoding the same CDR3. J is TRBJ2-3 and V is TRBV7-2; D gene uncertain. The V gene lost 4 bases and the J gene lost 0 bases, with 2 bases spanning the gap. CDR3 length: 12 amino acids. Looked up from germline, CDR1 is SGHTA and CDR2 is FQGNSA. This CDR3 reads CASSSSTDTQYF. The sequenced part of the CDR3 DNA is TGTGCCAGCAGCTCTAGCACAGATACG.

At least ten counts were recorded for this clone. The CDR3 end falls 3 residues outside the read, so it is completed with the germline J gene. The V gene is TRBV20-1, the J gene TRBJ1-2, with 8 bases identical to TRBD1. Trimming at V came to 0 bases and at J to 2 bases, leaving 5 bases not matched to a gene. The length of the CDR3 is 15 residues. Germline V gene sequence: CDR1 DFQATT, CDR2 SNEGSKA (reference sequence). The CDR3 protein is CSAREAGGPNYGYTF. The sequenced part of the CDR3 DNA is TGCAGTGCTAGAGAGGCAGGGGGCCCGAACTATGGC.

This clone was picked up many times. The sequenced CDR3 bases are TGTGCCAGCAGCCGAGAAACAGGGGGAGATACG. This codes for CASSRETGGDT. The full CDR3 protein is CASSRETGGDTQYF. The chain links TRBV5-4 to TRBJ2-3, with 8 bases that match TRBD1. The read ends 3 residues before the CDR3 terminus; that terminus is restored from the germline J gene. Looked up from germline, CDR1 is SGHNT and CDR2 is YYREEE (reference sequence). CDR3 length equals 14 residues. J gave up 5 bases and V 4 bases, and 6 bases lay outside the gene matches.

This clone was picked up many times. The read falls 3 residues short of the CDR3 end, and the missing part is taken from the germline J gene. The chain is built from TRBV20-1 and TRBJ1-5; possible D gene TRBD1, 5 bases. V gave up 4 bases and J gave up 4 bases, with 23 bases separating them. The germline V gene has CDR1 DFQATT and CDR2 SNEGSKA (reference sequence). The CDR3 spans 17 residues. The part of the CDR3 DNA that was read is TGCAGTGCTACAACTTCGGGGGAGTGGGTGGAAAATCAGCCC. This sequence encodes CSATTSGEWVENQP. The whole CDR3 reads CSATTSGEWVENQPQHF.

This clone was seen many times. The CDR3 end falls 3 residues outside the read, so it is completed with the germline J gene. The V gene is TRBV19, the J gene TRBJ2-7, with 10 bases matching TRBD1. Per germline, CDR1 LNHDA and CDR2 SQIVND (reference sequence). After removal of 10 bases from V and 4 bases from J, the junction contained 7 bases not matched to a gene. The length of the CDR3 is 13 residues. The part of the CDR3 DNA that was read is TGTGCCACCAAAAGGGACAGGGGATACGAG. Its translation is CATKRDRGYE. The whole CDR3 reads CATKRDRGYEQYF.

The table lists this clone with many counts. Partial CDR3 DNA: TGTGCCAGCAGTACGCGGACTAGCGGGAGGGCCGAAGAGACC. It translates to CASSTRTSGRAEET. The entire CDR3 protein reads CASSTRTSGRAEETQYF. The gene calls are TRBV6-2 or TRBV6-3 and TRBJ2-5, with 15 bases that match TRBD2. The read stops 3 residues short of the end of the CDR3; the missing end is completed from the germline J gene. With V trimmed by 5 bases and J by 3 bases, 7 bases remained unmatched. CDR1 is MNHEY and CDR2 is SVGEGT in the germline V gene. The CDR3 consists of 17 residues.

This clone was detected many times. The DNA ends 3 residues before the CDR3 does, and the rest of the CDR3 is filled in from the germline J gene. The chain uses TRBV19 and TRBJ2-4, with TRBD1 as a possible D gene (7 bases). Germline CDR1 LNHDA, CDR2 SQIVND (reference sequence). The CDR3 has 18 amino acids. V was pared by 6 bases and J by 3 bases, with 24 bases between. The CDR3 spells CASREGALRPNFKNIQYF. The sequenced part of the CDR3 DNA is TGTGCCAGTAGGGAGGGGGCCCTTCGACCTAATTTCAAAAACATT.

Many counts were recorded for this clone. The CDR3 is cut off 3 residues early in the read; its end comes from the germline J gene. This chain connects TRBV20-1 to TRBJ2-5; 9 bases align to TRBD2. With V trimmed by 8 bases and J by 1 base, 8 bases remained unmatched. This CDR3 has 14 amino acids. Germline CDR1 and CDR2: DFQATT and SNEGSKA (reference sequence). The CDR3 spells CSPRLAGTQETQYF. The part of the CDR3 DNA that was read is TGCAGTCCACGGCTAGCGGGGACCCAAGAGACC.

This clone was counted many times. The CDR3 end falls 3 residues outside the read, so it is completed with the germline J gene. The chain combines TRBV5-6 with TRBJ2-3, with TRBD1 identical over 8 bases. Germline V gives CDR1 SGHDT, CDR2 YYEEEE. Trimming took 7 bases from V and 6 from J; bases not matched to a gene: 10. CDR3 length equals 14 residues. CDR3 amino acids: CASGSRQGADTQYF. The part of the CDR3 DNA that was read is TGTGCCAGCGGTTCGCGGCAGGGGGCCGATACG. The whole variable domain, filled in from reference TRBV5-6 and TRBJ2-3, reads DAGVTQSPTHLIKTRGQQVTLRCSPKSGHDTVSWYQQALGQGPQFIFQYYEEEERQRGNFPDRFSGHQFPNYSSELNVNALLLGDSALYLCASGSRQGADTQYFGPGTRLTVL.

This clone was detected many times. The read terminates 3 residues ahead of where the CDR3 ends, so the germline J gene completes it. The chain recombines TRBV5-6 with TRBJ1-4, with 8 nucleotides matching TRBD1. With 1 base clipped from V and 7 bases from J, the junction kept 6 bases outside the gene matches. Germline assignment: CDR1 SGHDT and CDR2 YYEEEE. The CDR3 has 15 amino acids. The CDR3 bases that were read are TGTGCCAGCAGCTTGCGACAGGGGCAGGGTGAAAAA. The encoded protein is CASSLRQGQGEK. The entire CDR3 protein is CASSLRQGQGEKLFF.

This clone was seen at least ten times. The read halts 3 residues ahead of the CDR3 end, with the missing end drawn from the germline J gene. The chain combines TRBV5-4 with TRBJ1-4; weak D call: TRBD1 (5 bases). Trimming took 4 bases from V and 7 from J, leaving 14 bases between them. The CDR3 runs to 14 residues. Germline assignment: CDR1 SGHNT and CDR2 YYREEE (reference sequence). CDR3 protein: CASSDARGGEKLFF. Incomplete CDR3 DNA: TGTGCCAGCAGCGACGCAAGGGGTGGTGAAAAA. The full variable domain, its missing parts supplied by reference TRBV5-4 and TRBJ1-4, is ETGVTQSPTHLIKTRGQQVTLRCSSQSGHNTVSWYQQALGQGPQFIFQYYREEENGRGNFPPRFSGLQFPNYSSELNVNALELDDSALYLCASSDARGGEKLFFGSGTQLSVL.

Many counts were recorded for this clone. The read ends 3 residues early relative to the CDR3; the germline J gene fills the gap. The V gene is TRBV5-1, the J gene TRBJ2-2, with 15 bases fitting TRBD2. The ends lost 9 bases at V and 1 base at J; junction bases unmatched: 7. The CDR3 consists of 17 residues. Germline assignment: CDR1 SGHRS and CDR2 YFSETQ. CDR3 bases read: TGCGCCACCCTAGGACTAGCGGGAGGGCAGAACACCGGGGAG. Its translation: CATLGLAGGQNTGE. The whole CDR3 sequence reads CATLGLAGGQNTGELFF.

This clone was counted at least ten times. The CDR3 end falls 3 residues outside the read, so it is completed with the germline J gene. The rearrangement joins TRBV7-3 to TRBJ1-2; tentatively, D is TRBD1 (5 bases). The CDR3 is made up of 13 amino acids. Germline CDR1 SGHTA, CDR2 FQGTGA. CDR3 protein: CASSLMSGGGYTF. Partial CDR3 DNA: TGTGCCAGCAGCTTAATGAGTGGGGGGGGC.

Worth noting for this clone: Coverage ceases 3 residues before the CDR3 finishes, and the germline J gene fills in the end. The chain uses TRBV7-9 and TRBJ1-2, with TRBD1 matching over 7 bases. CDR3 length: 14 amino acids. The junction had 5 bases not matched to a gene; V was cut back by 5 bases and J by 2 bases. CDR1 and CDR2 (germline): SEHNR, FQNEAQ (reference sequence). The CDR3 bases that were read are TGTGCCAGCAGCCCGCCGGACAGGAACTATGGC. It codes for CASSPPDRNYG. The entire CDR3 is CASSPPDRNYGYTF.

This clone was recorded many times. The read stops 3 residues short of the end of the CDR3; the missing end is completed from the germline J gene. The chain has TRBV4-2 and TRBJ2-2, with 7 bases that match TRBD1. J gave up 5 bases and V 4 bases, and 13 bases lay outside the gene matches. Looked up from germline, CDR1 is LGHNA and CDR2 is YNFKEQ. The CDR3 contains 17 residues. The CDR3 reads CASSPSATGYETGELFF. The sequenced CDR3 bases are TGTGCCAGCAGCCCTTCCGCGACAGGGTATGAGACCGGGGAG.

This clone has just a few counts. The read terminates 3 residues ahead of where the CDR3 ends, so the germline J gene completes it. This chain links TRBV7-8 with TRBJ1-5, with TRBD1 as a possible D gene (5 bases). The CDR3 loop spans 16 amino acids. Germline V gives CDR1 SGHVS, CDR2 FQNEAQ. Trimming removed 5 bases at V and 0 bases at J, with 14 bases between. The CDR3 region is CASSELAGSSNQPQHF. The DNA read from the CDR3 is TGTGCCAGCAGCGAATTGGCAGGGTCTAGCAATCAGCCC.

The sample holds many counts of this clone. The observed sequence ends 3 residues before the CDR3 terminus, with the missing tail filled in from the germline J gene. The genes are TRBV19 and TRBJ2-3; 7 nucleotides match TRBD2. The junction had 4 bases not matched to a gene; V was cut back by 9 bases and J by 4 bases. The CDR3 has 12 residues. CDR1 LNHDA and CDR2 SQIVND come from the germline V gene (reference sequence). CDR3 residues: CARDLAADTQYF. The DNA read from the CDR3 is TGTGCCAGAGACCTAGCGGCAGATACG.

This clone was observed at least ten times. Read data end 3 residues before the CDR3 end; the end is taken from the germline J gene. The chain links TRBV4-2 to TRBJ2-7; 10 nucleotides align to TRBD1. Losses at the gene ends were 4 bases for V and 5 bases for J; bases not matched to a gene: 8. CDR1 and CDR2 from the germline V gene are LGHNA and YNFKEQ. The CDR3 totals 15 residues. CDR3 bases read: TGTGCCAGCAGCCTGACCGGGACAGGGGCCCACGAG. Translation gives CASSLTGTGAHE. Given in full, the CDR3 is CASSLTGTGAHEQYF.

About this clone itself: The sequence runs out 3 residues before the end of the CDR3; the remainder is reconstructed from the germline J gene. The rearrangement joins TRBV7-6 to TRBJ2-7, with a weak D call TRBD1 (5 bases). With 1 base removed from V and 6 bases from J, the gap between germline ends came to 10 bases. CDR1 is SGHVS, CDR2 FNYEAQ, per germline. The CDR3 is 13 amino acids. This CDR3 is CASSLGVGAEQYF. The CDR3 bases that were read are TGTGCCAGCAGCTTAGGTGTAGGGGCCGAG.